Below, 24 T cell receptor beta chains from the same sample are listed, as sequenced in a study of CD8 T cells in Susac syndrome. It was with random hexamers that about 0.45 to 1 ug RNA was reverse transcribed. TCRdb used MiXCR to reprocess the immunoSEQ multiplex PCR reads, holding one entry per CDR3 protein. Altogether approximately 100,000 distinct CDR3 sequences are present, around 90% being singletons, with the ten largest covering 0.13% to 0.15%. The sample taken for sequencing was CD4+ T cells from PBMCs. These receptors originate from a human donor in good health.

V gene TRBV7-9 combines with J gene TRBJ1-2, with TRBD1 identical over 9 bases. Germline V gene lookup returns CDR1 SEHNR and CDR2 FQNEAQ (reference sequence). Germline trimming cut 3 bases from V and 6 bases from J; bases unmatched to any gene: 5. The CDR3 is 14 amino acids. This CDR3 reads CASSLGTGSNGYTF. The CDR3 coding sequence is TGTGCCAGCAGCTTGGGGACAGGGTCTAATGGCTACACCTTC.

V usage is TRBV19 and J usage is TRBJ2-5, with D hard to call. CDR3 length: 12 residues. Germline CDR1 and CDR2: LNHDA and SQIVND (reference sequence). V gave up 1 base and J gave up 4 bases, with 4 bases separating them. This chain's CDR3 is CASSIGGETQYF. CDR3 DNA: TGTGCCAGTAGTATAGGGGGAGAGACCCAGTACTTC.

The chain couples TRBV13 to TRBJ2-2; D is undetermined. Germline V gene sequence: CDR1 PRHDT, CDR2 FYEKMQ (reference sequence). The CDR3 covers 15 residues. V lost 4 bases and J lost 4, with 13 bases in between. The DNA of the CDR3 is TGTGCCAGCAGCTCCTCGGACCATTCCACCGGGGAGCTGTTTTTT. Encoded protein: CASSSSDHSTGELFF.

This sequence joins TRBV7-8 and TRBJ2-7, with D perhaps TRBD1 (6 bases). The CDR3 is 16 residues long. Deletions cut 5 bases from V and 4 bases from J, with 21 bases between. Germline assignment: CDR1 SGHVS and CDR2 FQNEAQ. The CDR3 DNA follows: TGTGCCAGCAGCGGGAGAGTCAGACAGGCCAGGTACGAGCAGTACTTC. It encodes CASSGRVRQARYEQYF.

The chain has TRBV20-1 and TRBJ2-1, with a tentative D call TRBD2 (5 bases). In germline, CDR1 is DFQATT, CDR2 SNEGSKA (reference sequence). The germline V and J ends were trimmed by 0 bases and 9 bases, with 12 bases remaining between them. The CDR3 spans 13 residues. The DNA of the CDR3 is TGCAGTGCTAGAGATACGACTAACATTGAGCAGTTCTTC. Its translation: CSARDTTNIEQFF.

The chain carries TRBV6-1 and TRBJ2-2, with a tentative D call TRBD2 (6 bases). Germline V CDR1 and CDR2: MNHNS, SASEGT. The germline V and J ends were trimmed by 2 bases and 3 bases, with 10 bases remaining between them. CDR3 length: 15 amino acids. CDR3 nucleotide sequence: TGTGCCAGCAGTGAAATACGGGGGTACACCGGGGAGCTGTTTTTT. This codes for CASSEIRGYTGELFF.

The gene calls are TRBV5-1 and TRBJ1-1; 9 nucleotides agree with TRBD1. The length of the CDR3 is 18 residues. Germline CDR1 and CDR2: SGHRS and YFSETQ. With 2 bases clipped from V and 11 bases from J, the junction kept 22 bases outside the gene matches. CDR3 residues: CASSFNTGTGSVQSDAFF. CDR3 bases: TGCGCCAGCAGCTTTAACACCGGGACAGGGTCTGTTCAATCGGATGCTTTCTTT.

This rearrangement joins TRBV6-6 to TRBJ1-5; a possible D gene is TRBD1 (6 bases). This CDR3 is built from 16 residues. The V and J ends lost 2 bases and 3 bases respectively, with 14 bases between them. Germline V gene lookup returns CDR1 MNHNY and CDR2 SVGAGI (reference sequence). CDR3 coding DNA: TGTGCCAGCAGTTACGGACAGACGCTCCTCAATCAGCCCCAGCATTTT. It translates to CASSYGQTLLNQPQHF.

The V call is TRBV3-1, the J call TRBJ1-1, with D perhaps matching TRBD1 (5 bases). V gave up 1 base and J gave up 4 bases, with 13 bases separating them. The CDR3 covers 15 residues. The V gene's germline CDR1 is LGHDT and CDR2 YNNKEL (reference sequence). DNA of the CDR3: TGTGCCAGCAGCCAAGGATCCCCGAGGGGCACTGAAGCTTTCTTT. It translates to CASSQGSPRGTEAFF.

The V gene is TRBV5-1, the J gene TRBJ2-5; D call uncertain. The CDR3 runs 14 residues. Between the trimmed V and J ends, which lost 0 bases and 1 base, there was a span of 7 bases. Per the germline V gene, CDR1 is SGHRS and CDR2 is YFSETQ. CDR3 DNA sequence: TGCGCCAGCAGCTTGGAACGGATCCAAGAGACCCAGTACTTC. It encodes CASSLERIQETQYF.

This chain links TRBV7-2 with TRBJ2-3, with D tentatively TRBD2 (5 bases). Germline CDR1 and CDR2: SGHTA and FQGNSA. V was clipped by 3 bases and J by 5 bases, with 12 bases between them. The CDR3 covers 14 residues. The CDR3 coding sequence is TGTGCCAGCAGCTTTGTGGGGAGTGGAGATACGCAGTATTTT. This sequence encodes CASSFVGSGDTQYF.

The chain joins TRBV29-1 to TRBJ2-7, with unresolved D. The CDR3 is 9 amino acids. Germline V gene lookup returns CDR1 SQVTM and CDR2 ANQGSEA. Between the trimmed V and J ends, which lost 8 bases and 7 bases, there was a span of 9 bases. CDR3 in amino acids: CSPNQEQYF. CDR3 bases: TGCAGCCCGAATCAAGAGCAGTACTTC.

This clonotype has a single count. The chain joins TRBV19 to TRBJ2-1; D gene uncertain. CDR1 is LNHDA and CDR2 is SQIVND in the germline V gene (reference sequence). This CDR3 is 16 amino acids long. The V gene lost 4 bases and the J gene lost 0 bases, with 13 bases spanning the gap. The CDR3: CASSKATGSSYNEQFF. CDR3 sequence (DNA): TGTGCCAGTAGTAAAGCTACCGGCAGCTCCTACAATGAGCAGTTCTTC.

This sequence joins TRBV20-1 and TRBJ1-5; weak D call: TRBD1 (5 bases). The germline V and J ends were trimmed by 5 bases and 0 bases, with 8 bases remaining between them. The CDR3 spans 13 residues. The germline V gene encodes CDR1 DFQATT and CDR2 SNEGSKA (reference sequence). The CDR3 DNA reads TGCAGTGCTCGGGGGAATAGCAATCAGCCCCAGCATTTT. Amino acid sequence: CSARGNSNQPQHF.

The J gene is TRBJ2-1, the V gene TRBV7-9, with D uncertain. The CDR3 consists of 12 residues. The V end was cut by 1 base, the J end by 10 bases, with 8 bases between. CDR1 and CDR2 (germline): SEHNR, FQNEAQ (reference sequence). The CDR3 nucleotides are TGTGCCAGCAGCTTAGGGGCGGACGAGCAGTTCTTC. It specifies CASSLGADEQFF.

This clonotype was recorded once. This chain connects TRBV30 to TRBJ1-5, with D unresolved. CDR3 size: 16 residues. Germline CDR1 and CDR2: GTSNPN and SVGIG (reference sequence). Trimming removed 0 bases from V and 0 bases from J, with 12 bases in between. CDR3 protein: CAWSVNPPISNQPQHF. The CDR3 nucleotides read TGTGCCTGGAGTGTAAATCCACCGATTAGCAATCAGCCCCAGCATTTT.

This chain joins TRBV3-1 and TRBJ1-5; tentatively, D is TRBD1 (6 bases). Trimming stripped 4 bases from V and 6 bases from J, with 10 bases between. Germline V lookup: CDR1 LGHDT, CDR2 YNNKEL (reference sequence). The length of the CDR3 is 13 residues. The CDR3 region has the DNA TGTGCCAGCAGCCCGTTACAGGGTCAGCCCCAGCATTTT. It specifies CASSPLQGQPQHF.

This clonotype was recorded only once. One end of the junction is discordant with germline, which a read error may explain. The rearrangement joins TRBV20-1 to TRBJ1-4; a possible D gene is TRBD1 (6 bases). The CDR3 extends over 12 amino acids. Germline CDR1 reads DFQATT; CDR2 reads SNEGSKA (reference sequence). The CDR3 reads CRVPGANEKLFF. The CDR3 DNA follows: TGCAGGGTCCCGGGGGCTAACGAAAAACTGTTTTTT.

CDR3 sequence (DNA): TGCAGTGCTACACTACAGGGCGCAACTTCTGGAAACACCATATATTTT. Translation gives CSATLQGATSGNTIYF. The gene calls are TRBV20-1 and TRBJ1-3, with D maybe TRBD1 (6 bases). V was trimmed by 4 bases and J by 1 base, leaving 17 bases between them. The CDR3 runs to 16 residues. Germline values: CDR1 DFQATT, CDR2 SNEGSKA (reference sequence).

The chain carries TRBV9 and TRBJ2-7; no clear D gene. The V and J ends lost 1 base and 5 bases respectively, with 4 bases between them. The CDR3 loop spans 11 amino acids. Germline-derived CDR1 and CDR2 are SGDLS and YYNGEE. The CDR3 region has the DNA TGTGCCAGCAGCGTAATAAACGAGCAGTACTTC. Protein product: CASSVINEQYF.

The chain is built from TRBV11-1 and TRBJ2-7; TRBD1 is a possible D gene (5 bases). The V gene lost 5 bases and the J gene lost 6 bases, with 14 bases spanning the gap. The germline gives CDR1 SGHAT, CDR2 FQDESV (reference sequence). The CDR3 extends over 13 amino acids. The CDR3 spells CASSPRQPREQYF. CDR3 in DNA: TGTGCCAGCAGCCCGCGACAGCCCCGCGAGCAGTACTTC.

The chain couples TRBV29-1 to TRBJ2-2, with D possibly being TRBD1 or TRBD2 (6 bases each). Per the germline V gene, CDR1 is SQVTM and CDR2 is ANQGSEA. V shed 2 bases and J shed 5 bases, with 9 bases lying between them. This CDR3 is built from 13 residues. In DNA form, the CDR3 reads TGCAGCGTTGAACAGGGGAGGACCGGGGAGCTGTTTTTT. Its protein product is CSVEQGRTGELFF.

The chain recombines TRBV29-1 with TRBJ2-5, with D tentatively TRBD1 or TRBD2 (5 bases each). CDR1 and CDR2 (germline): SQVTM, ANQGSEA. Trimming stripped 6 bases from V and 9 bases from J, with 17 bases between. The CDR3 is 12 amino acids. In DNA form, the CDR3 reads TGCAGCGTCCAGCTGGGGGAAGCTTCCCAGTACTTC. The encoded protein is CSVQLGEASQYF.

The CDR3 loop reads CASSPDRDGEAFF. Written as DNA, the CDR3 is TGTGCCAGCAGCCCAGACAGGGACGGTGAAGCTTTCTTT. This rearrangement joins TRBV7-3 to TRBJ1-1; 7 bases are shared with TRBD1. This CDR3 has 13 amino acids. V was pared by 5 bases and J by 7 bases, with 7 bases of the junction left unmatched. Germline values: CDR1 SGHTA, CDR2 FQGTGA.